The 14 T cell receptor beta chains reported below all come from one sample, sequenced in a study of early T cells in non-severe SARS-CoV-2 infection. Using its own MiXCR run on the 5' RACE reads, TCRdb lists one record per CDR3 protein. The sample contains under 60,000 distinct CDR3 sequences, over 8% of which appear only once. Sequencing was performed on whole blood, taken at baseline. These receptors all come from an adult who was a healthcare worker with PCR-confirmed SARS-CoV-2 infection or an uninfected control (not recorded which).

This clonotype was seen repeatedly, ten times or more. This chain links TRBV3-1 with TRBJ2-1; tentatively, D is TRBD1 or TRBD2 (5 bases each). Germline V gene data show CDR1 as LGHDT and CDR2 as YNNKEL (reference sequence). This CDR3 region has 13 residues. V lost 3 bases, J lost 5 bases, and 8 bases lay in between. The CDR3 bases are TGTGCCAGCAGCCAGGGGACCGACAATGAGCAGTTCTTC. This codes for CASSQGTDNEQFF.

The V call is TRBV10-1, the J call TRBJ2-1, with 11 bases aligning to TRBD2. Unmatched junction bases numbered 9, after V lost 8 bases and J lost 6 bases. This CDR3 region has 15 residues. Per the germline V gene, CDR1 is WNHNN and CDR2 is SYGVQD (reference sequence). CDR3 sequence: CASSAGTSGGNEQFF. Here the CDR3 DNA reads TGCGCCAGCTCCGCCGGGACTAGCGGAGGCAATGAGCAGTTCTTC.

This clonotype has only a few counts. The chain combines TRBV19 with TRBJ2-3; 8 bases map to TRBD2. J lost 1 base, V lost 5 bases, and 8 bases had no gene match. The CDR3 is made up of 16 amino acids. Germline-derived CDR1 and CDR2 are LNHDA and SQIVND (reference sequence). CDR3 coding DNA: TGTGCCAGTAGTCCACGAGATAGCGGGGGCACAGATACGCAGTATTTT. It codes for CASSPRDSGGTDTQYF.

Only a few counts were recorded for this clonotype. The V gene is TRBV2, the J gene TRBJ1-4; 7 bases match TRBD1. After removal of 6 bases from V and 5 bases from J, the junction contained 9 bases not matched to a gene. Germline loops: CDR1 SNHLY, CDR2 FYNNEI. This CDR3 comprises 15 residues. The CDR3 loop is CASSKTGRANEKLFF. The CDR3 DNA follows: TGTGCCAGCAGCAAGACAGGGCGGGCGAATGAAAAACTGTTTTTT.

This clonotype has ten or more counts. The chain carries TRBV20-1 and TRBJ1-2; D is ambiguous. CDR1 DFQATT and CDR2 SNEGSKA come from the germline V gene (reference sequence). Trimming cost V 6 bases and J 12 bases, with 26 bases left between them. The CDR3 consists of 14 residues. CDR3 DNA sequence: TGCAGTGCCACGTCTATGGGGAGGTCAAATCTCAACACCTTC. It codes for CSATSMGRSNLNTF.

This clonotype turned up a few times. V gene TRBV6-1 combines with J gene TRBJ2-2, with 7 nucleotides matching TRBD2. V gave up 8 bases and J gave up 4 bases; unmatched junction bases: 10. This CDR3 comprises 15 residues. Germline V gives CDR1 MNHNS, CDR2 SASEGT. CDR3 amino acids: CASGFDSGGTGELFF. For the CDR3, the DNA is TGTGCCAGCGGATTCGATTCGGGAGGCACCGGGGAGCTGTTTTTT.

This clonotype was observed a few times. The chain has TRBV18 and TRBJ2-7; D unclear. V was clipped by 6 bases and J by 3 bases, with 9 bases between them. CDR3 size: 12 residues. In germline, CDR1 is KGHSH, CDR2 LQKENI. The CDR3 spells CASSTAIYEQYF. The DNA of the CDR3 is TGTGCCAGCTCGACTGCCATCTACGAGCAGTACTTC.

CDR3 in DNA: TGCAGCGCTGCCGGGACCTCTTACGAGCAGTACTTC. Residues: CSAAGTSYEQYF. V and J are TRBV29-1 and TRBJ2-7; D may match TRBD1 or TRBD2 (5 bases each). Germline-derived CDR1 and CDR2 are SQVTM and ANQGSEA. This CDR3 contains 12 residues. The ends were cut back, 7 bases at V and 4 bases at J, with 14 bases in the middle.

This clonotype was seen a few times. The chain joins TRBV20-1 to TRBJ2-3; D might be TRBD2 (5 bases). In germline, CDR1 is DFQATT, CDR2 SNEGSKA (reference sequence). The CDR3 runs 11 residues. The V end was cut by 5 bases, the J end by 4 bases, with 7 bases between. CDR3 amino acids: CSAYGADTQYF. The CDR3 DNA reads TGCAGTGCTTACGGGGCAGATACGCAGTATTTT.

This clonotype appeared a few times. V usage is TRBV7-9 and J usage is TRBJ1-1; D perhaps matches TRBD1 (6 bases). Deletions cut 4 bases from V and 4 bases from J, with 13 bases between. Per the germline V gene, CDR1 is SEHNR and CDR2 is FQNEAQ (reference sequence). There are 14 residues in the CDR3. CDR3 protein: CASSSTGTSTEAFF. CDR3 DNA sequence: TGTGCCAGCAGCTCCACAGGGACGTCCACTGAAGCTTTCTTT.

This clonotype came up a few times. This sequence joins TRBV5-1 and TRBJ2-1; 8 bases line up with TRBD1. The CDR3 spans 14 residues. Germline CDR1 reads SGHRS; CDR2 reads YFSETQ. The V gene end was trimmed by 4 bases and the J gene end by 3 bases; junction bases not matched to a gene: 3. Here the CDR3 DNA reads TGCGCCAGCAGCGTCGGGACAGGCTACAATGAGCAGTTCTTC. Its translation: CASSVGTGYNEQFF.

This clonotype was seen more than once but under ten times. V and J are TRBV20-1 and TRBJ1-2; 7 nucleotides align to TRBD1. The germline V gene encodes CDR1 DFQATT and CDR2 SNEGSKA (reference sequence). This CDR3 region has 16 residues. Trimming took 0 bases from V and 8 from J; bases not matched to a gene: 15. The CDR3, as DNA: TGCAGTGCTAGAGATCAAATCACAGGGGAAGCTGGGGGCTACACCTTC. Its translation is CSARDQITGEAGGYTF.

The chain links TRBV4-2 to TRBJ2-1; 11 nucleotides match TRBD2. The germline CDR1 and CDR2 sequences are LGHNA and YNFKEQ. The CDR3 loop spans 15 amino acids. J was trimmed by 4 bases and V by 4 bases; bases with no gene match: 3. CDR3 nucleotides: TGTGCCAGCAGCCCGACTAGCGGGACTTACAATGAGCAGTTCTTC. Its translation: CASSPTSGTYNEQFF.

The table lists this clonotype with a few counts. The gene calls are TRBV28 and TRBJ2-2; D remains ambiguous. This CDR3 contains 14 residues. The V end lost 4 bases, the J end lost 4 bases, and 10 bases lay between the germline ends. Germline-derived CDR1 and CDR2 are MDHEN and SYDVKM. The CDR3 DNA follows: TGTGCCAGCAGTTACCGTGGGGTCACCGGGGAGCTGTTTTTT. Protein: CASSYRGVTGELFF.